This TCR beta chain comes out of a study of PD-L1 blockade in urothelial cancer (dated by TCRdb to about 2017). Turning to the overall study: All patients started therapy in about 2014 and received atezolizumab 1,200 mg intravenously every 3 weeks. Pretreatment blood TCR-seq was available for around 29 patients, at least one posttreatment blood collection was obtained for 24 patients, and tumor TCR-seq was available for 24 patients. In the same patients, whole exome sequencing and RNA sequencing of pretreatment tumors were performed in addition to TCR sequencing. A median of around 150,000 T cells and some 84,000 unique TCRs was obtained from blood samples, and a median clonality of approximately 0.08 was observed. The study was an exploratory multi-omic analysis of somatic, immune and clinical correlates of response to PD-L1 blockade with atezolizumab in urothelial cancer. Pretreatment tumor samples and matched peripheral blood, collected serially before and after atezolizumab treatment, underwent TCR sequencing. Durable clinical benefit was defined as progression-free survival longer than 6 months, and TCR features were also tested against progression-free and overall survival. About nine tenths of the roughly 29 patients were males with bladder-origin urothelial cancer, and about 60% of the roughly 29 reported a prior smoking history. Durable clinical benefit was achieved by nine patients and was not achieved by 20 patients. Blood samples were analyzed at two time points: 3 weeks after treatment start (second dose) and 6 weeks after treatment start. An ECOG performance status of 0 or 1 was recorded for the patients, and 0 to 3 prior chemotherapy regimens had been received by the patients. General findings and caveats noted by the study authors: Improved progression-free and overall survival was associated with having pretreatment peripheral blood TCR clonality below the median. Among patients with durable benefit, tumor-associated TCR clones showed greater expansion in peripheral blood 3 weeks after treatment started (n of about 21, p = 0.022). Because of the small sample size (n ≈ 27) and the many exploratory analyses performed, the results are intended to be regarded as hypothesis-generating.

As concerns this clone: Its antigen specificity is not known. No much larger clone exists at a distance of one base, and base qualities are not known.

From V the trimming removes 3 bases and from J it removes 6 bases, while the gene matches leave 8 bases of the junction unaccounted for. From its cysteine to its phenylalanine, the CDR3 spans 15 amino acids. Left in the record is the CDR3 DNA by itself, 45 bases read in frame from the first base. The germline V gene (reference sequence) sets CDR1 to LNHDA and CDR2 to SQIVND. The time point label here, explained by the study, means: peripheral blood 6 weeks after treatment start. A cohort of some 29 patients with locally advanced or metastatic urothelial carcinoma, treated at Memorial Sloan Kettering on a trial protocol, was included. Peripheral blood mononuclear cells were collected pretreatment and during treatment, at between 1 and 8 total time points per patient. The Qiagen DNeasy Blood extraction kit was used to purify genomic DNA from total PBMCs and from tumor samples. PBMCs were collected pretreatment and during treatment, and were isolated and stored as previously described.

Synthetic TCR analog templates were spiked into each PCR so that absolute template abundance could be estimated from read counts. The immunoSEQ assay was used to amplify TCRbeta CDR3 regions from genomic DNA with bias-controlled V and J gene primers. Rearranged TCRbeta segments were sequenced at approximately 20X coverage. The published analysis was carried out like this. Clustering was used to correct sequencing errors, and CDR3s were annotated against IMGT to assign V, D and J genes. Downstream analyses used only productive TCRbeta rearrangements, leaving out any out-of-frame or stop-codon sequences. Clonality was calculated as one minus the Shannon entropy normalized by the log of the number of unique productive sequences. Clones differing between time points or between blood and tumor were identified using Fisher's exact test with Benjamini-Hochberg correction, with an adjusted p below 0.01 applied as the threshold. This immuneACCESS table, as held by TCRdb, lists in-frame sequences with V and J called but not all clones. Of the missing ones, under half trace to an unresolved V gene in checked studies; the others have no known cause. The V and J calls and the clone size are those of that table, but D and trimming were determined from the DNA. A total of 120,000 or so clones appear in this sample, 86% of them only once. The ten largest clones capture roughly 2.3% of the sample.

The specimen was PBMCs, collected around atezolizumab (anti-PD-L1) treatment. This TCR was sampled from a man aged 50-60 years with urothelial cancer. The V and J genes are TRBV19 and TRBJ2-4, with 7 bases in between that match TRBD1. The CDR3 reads CASSISGDRSNIQYF. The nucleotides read TGTGCCAGTAGTATTAGTGGGGACAGATCAAACATTCAGTACTTC. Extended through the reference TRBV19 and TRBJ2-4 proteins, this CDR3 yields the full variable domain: DGGITQSPKYLFRKEGQNVTLSCEQNLNHDAMYWYRQDPGQGLRLIYYSQIVNDFQKGDIAEGYSVSREKKESFPLTVTSAQKNPTAFYLCASSISGDRSNIQYFGAGTRLSVL.